This passage covers 29 T cell receptor beta chains from one sample sequenced in a study of control samples from healthy donors and cancer patients. Only in-frame clones appear in the TCRdb table, and some are missing; sequencing was by immunoSEQ multiplex PCR. Of about 100,000 clones in the sample, over 75% were seen once. The specimen sequenced was blood. These receptor sequences come from a woman aged 45-65 years in good health.

This sequence joins TRBV11-3 and TRBJ2-7, with D possibly matching TRBD2 (5 bases). CDR1 is SGHNT, CDR2 YENEEA, per germline. The V and J ends lost 5 bases and 4 bases respectively, with 15 bases between them. The CDR3 consists of 14 residues. The CDR3 DNA is TGTGCCAGCAGCCTGAGGGCAGCATCGTACGAGCAGTACTTC. Translating it yields CASSLRAASYEQYF. Full variable domain (rest looked up from reference TRBV11-3 and TRBJ2-7): EAGVVQSPRYKIIEKKQPVAFWCNPISGHNTLYWYLQNLGQGPELLIRYENEEAVDDSQLPKDRFSAERLKGVDSTLKIQPAELGDSAVYLCASSLRAASYEQYFGPGTRLTVT.

This clone was recorded once. The chain carries TRBV7-2 and TRBJ2-3; TRBD1 agrees at 7 bases. The CDR3 contains 15 residues. V was pared by 5 bases and J by 1 base, with 6 bases of the junction left unmatched. The germline V gene encodes CDR1 SGHTA and CDR2 FQGNSA. CDR3 coding DNA: TGTGCCAGCAGCACGGGACAGTTAGGCACAGATACGCAGTATTTT. It is translated as CASSTGQLGTDTQYF.

The rearrangement joins TRBV4-3 to TRBJ2-7; 8 bases align to TRBD2. V shed 1 base, J shed 2 bases, and the junction held 4 bases outside the gene matches. The CDR3 totals 15 residues. The germline CDR1 and CDR2 sequences are LGHNA and YSLEER. CDR3: CASSQGPGGAYEQYV. For the CDR3, the DNA is TGCGCCAGCAGCCAAGGGCCGGGGGGGGCCTACGAGCAGTACGTC.

V is TRBV20-1 and J is TRBJ1-5, with D unclear. CDR1 is DFQATT, CDR2 SNEGSKA, per germline (reference sequence). Trimming shortened V by 3 bases and J by 4 bases, and 7 bases separated the two germline ends. The CDR3 spans 12 residues. This chain's CDR3 is CSASQANQPQHF. The CDR3 DNA reads TGCAGTGCTAGTCAGGCGAATCAGCCCCAGCATTTT.

The J gene is TRBJ2-3, the V gene TRBV9; 13 nucleotides match TRBD2. V lost 0 bases, J lost 5 bases, and 9 bases stayed unmatched. This CDR3 comprises 18 residues. The germline gives CDR1 SGDLS, CDR2 YYNGEE. CDR3 DNA sequence: TGTGCCAGCAGCGTAGAGCCCCGGACTAGCGGGAGTGGAGATACGCAGTATTTT. It is translated as CASSVEPRTSGSGDTQYF.

This clone was observed a single time. The rearrangement links TRBV9 to TRBJ2-3; TRBD2 aligns across 13 bases. The J segment lost 4 bases and the V segment lost 4 bases, leaving 6 bases of the junction unmatched. This CDR3 comprises 16 residues. Germline V gene lookup returns CDR1 SGDLS and CDR2 YYNGEE. CDR3 residues: CASSPRTSGSPDTQYF. The CDR3 coding sequence is TGTGCCAGCAGCCCTCGGACTAGCGGGAGTCCAGATACGCAGTATTTT.

The rearrangement uses TRBV30 and TRBJ1-1; TRBD1 agrees at 9 bases. Germline-derived CDR1 and CDR2 are GTSNPN and SVGIG (reference sequence). The CDR3 is made up of 15 amino acids. Germline trimming cut 2 bases from V and 4 bases from J; bases unmatched to any gene: 8. The CDR3 DNA is TGTGCCTGGAGTTCGGGACAGGGTTTTGGCACTGAAGCTTTCTTT. Protein product: CAWSSGQGFGTEAFF.

The chain is built from TRBV4-1 and TRBJ1-4; D possibly corresponds to TRBD1 (5 bases). The CDR3 totals 13 residues. CDR1 is MGHRA and CDR2 is YSYEKL in the germline V gene. V was pared by 5 bases and J by 2 bases, with 6 bases between. CDR3 protein: CASSGGTNEKLFF. The CDR3 region has the DNA TGCGCCAGCAGCGGGGGGACTAATGAAAAACTGTTTTTT.

V gene TRBV6-5 combines with J gene TRBJ1-6; perhaps TRBD1 as D (5 bases). CDR3 length equals 14 residues. V lost 6 bases and J 7 bases, leaving 13 bases between the germline ends. Per germline, CDR1 MNHEY and CDR2 SVGAGI. This CDR3 is CASRGELLNSPLHF. The CDR3 bases are TGTGCCAGCAGGGGGGAGTTGCTCAATTCACCCCTCCACTTT.

The genes are TRBV7-3 and TRBJ2-1; 11 positions agree with TRBD2. J gave up 5 bases and V 3 bases, and 21 bases lay outside the gene matches. This CDR3 is 21 amino acids long. In germline, CDR1 is SGHTA, CDR2 FQGTGA. CDR3: CASSFSLRGHSGLAVHNEQFF. The CDR3, as DNA: TGTGCCAGCAGCTTTTCACTCAGGGGACACTCGGGACTAGCGGTCCACAATGAGCAGTTCTTC.

This clone was seen more than once but under ten times. The genes are TRBV30 and TRBJ2-2; D remains unclear. CDR3 length equals 12 residues. Germline V gene data show CDR1 as GTSNPN and CDR2 as SVGIG (reference sequence). V gave up 4 bases and J gave up 6 bases, with 9 bases separating them. CDR3 coding DNA: TGTGCCTGGACTCCTTCCGCCGGGGAGCTGTTTTTT. This translates into CAWTPSAGELFF.

This rearrangement joins TRBV9 to TRBJ2-6, with 7 bases aligning to TRBD1. CDR3 size: 17 residues. Germline V CDR1 and CDR2: SGDLS, YYNGEE. Trimming cost V 3 bases and J 0 bases; bases outside gene matches: 6. The CDR3 DNA reads as TGTGCCAGCAGCGGAGTGGGACAGAACTCTGGGGCCAACGTCCTGACTTTC. Translating gives CASSGVGQNSGANVLTF.

The chain recombines TRBV7-2 with TRBJ2-3; TRBD1 is a possible D gene (6 bases). Germline CDR1 SGHTA, CDR2 FQGNSA. The CDR3 runs 15 residues. V gave up 2 bases and J gave up 0 bases, with 9 bases separating them. The CDR3 reads CASSLRGGSTDTQYF. CDR3 nucleotide sequence: TGTGCCAGCAGCTTAAGAGGGGGAAGCACAGATACGCAGTATTTT.

This sequence joins TRBV5-1 and TRBJ2-2; D is unclear. The CDR3 extends over 16 amino acids. Trimming stripped 0 bases from V and 0 bases from J, with 9 bases between. The germline V gene encodes CDR1 SGHRS and CDR2 YFSETQ. For the CDR3, the DNA is TGCGCCAGCAGCTTGGACACTCCGGCGAACACCGGGGAGCTGTTTTTT. Its translation: CASSLDTPANTGELFF.

This chain links TRBV29-1 with TRBJ2-5; 8 nucleotides match TRBD1. V was clipped by 7 bases and J by 5 bases; unmatched bases: 6. Germline V gives CDR1 SQVTM, CDR2 ANQGSEA. The CDR3 is 12 amino acids. DNA of the CDR3: TGCAGCGATTACAGGGGGGAGGAGACCCAGTACTTC. Its protein product is CSDYRGEETQYF.

This rearrangement joins TRBV6-5 to TRBJ1-6; D unclear. V shed 10 bases and J shed 5 bases, with 12 bases lying between them. The germline V gene has CDR1 MNHEY and CDR2 SVGAGI. The CDR3 spans 13 residues. In DNA, the CDR3 is TGTGCCACCCGACGGGTGAATAATTCACCCCTCCACTTT. This sequence encodes CATRRVNNSPLHF.

The genes are TRBV12-3 or TRBV12-4 and TRBJ1-5; unclear D gene. Trimming pared 4 bases from V and 2 bases from J, leaving 3 bases between. The CDR3 covers 12 residues. The CDR3 spells CASSSGNQPQHF. In DNA form, the CDR3 reads TGTGCCAGCAGTTCGGGCAATCAGCCCCAGCATTTT.

The chain recombines TRBV9 with TRBJ2-3; D possibly corresponds to TRBD1 (6 bases). The ends were cut back, 1 base at V and 1 base at J, with 13 bases in the middle. Germline V CDR1 and CDR2: SGDLS, YYNGEE. The CDR3 runs to 16 residues. Here the CDR3 reads CASSVQGNVGTDTQYF. CDR3 nucleotide sequence: TGTGCCAGCAGCGTACAGGGGAATGTAGGCACAGATACGCAGTATTTT.

The chain employs TRBV5-1 and TRBJ1-1; 10 bases align to TRBD1. The V gene end was trimmed by 0 bases and the J gene end by 5 bases; junction bases not matched to a gene: 7. The CDR3 spans 16 residues. Looked up from germline, CDR1 is SGHRS and CDR2 is YFSETQ. Here the CDR3 reads CASSLASGGQGTEAFF. CDR3 DNA: TGCGCCAGCAGCTTGGCCTCTGGGGGACAGGGGACTGAAGCTTTCTTT.

V and J are TRBV30 and TRBJ1-3; D is unclear. Trimming took 0 bases from V and 2 from J, leaving 11 bases between them. Looked up from germline, CDR1 is GTSNPN and CDR2 is SVGIG (reference sequence). The CDR3 runs to 15 residues. This chain's CDR3 is CAWSVPGKAGNTIYF. The CDR3 region has the DNA TGTGCCTGGAGTGTCCCCGGCAAGGCTGGAAACACCATATATTTT.

The chain couples TRBV19 to TRBJ2-3, with D perhaps matching TRBD2 (5 bases). In germline, CDR1 is LNHDA, CDR2 SQIVND (reference sequence). There are 14 residues in the CDR3. Trimming cost V 3 bases and J 5 bases, with 12 bases left between them. CDR3 sequence reads: CASSIGAGGDTQYF. As DNA, the CDR3 is TGTGCCAGTAGTATTGGCGCGGGTGGAGATACGCAGTATTTT.

The V call is TRBV5-5, the J call TRBJ1-3; no clear D gene. V dropped 0 bases and J dropped 1 base, with 14 bases sitting between them. The CDR3 is 17 residues long. From germline, CDR1 is SGHKS and CDR2 YYEKEE (reference sequence). CDR3 nucleotides: TGTGCCAGCAGCTTGGCCCCTCTTGGGGTATCTGGAAACACCATATATTTT. It translates to CASSLAPLGVSGNTIYF. Variable domain in full (rest from reference TRBV5-5 and TRBJ1-3): DAGVTQSPTHLIKTRGQQVTLRCSPISGHKSVSWYQQVLGQGPQFIFQYYEKEERGRGNFPDRFSARQFPNYSSELNVNALLLGDSALYLCASSLAPLGVSGNTIYFGEGSWLTVV.

This clone was seen a single time. This chain uses TRBV7-3 with TRBJ2-3, with 7 bases aligning to TRBD2. This CDR3 region has 14 residues. Per germline, CDR1 SGHTA and CDR2 FQGTGA. Losses at the gene ends were 6 bases for V and 0 bases for J; bases not matched to a gene: 3. CDR3 sequence reads: CASSLRESTDTQYF. In DNA form, the CDR3 reads TGTGCCAGCAGTCTGCGGGAGAGCACAGATACGCAGTATTTT.

The chain has TRBV5-6 and TRBJ2-7; D call uncertain. The length of the CDR3 is 14 residues. Germline V gene lookup returns CDR1 SGHDT and CDR2 YYEEEE. V gave up 0 bases and J gave up 2 bases, with 9 bases separating them. CDR3 sequence: CASSLGGSPYEQYF. As DNA, the CDR3 is TGTGCCAGCAGCTTGGGAGGCAGTCCCTACGAGCAGTACTTC.

V gene TRBV11-3 combines with J gene TRBJ2-1; tentatively, D is TRBD2 (6 bases). V gave up 1 base and J gave up 0 bases, with 10 bases separating them. CDR1 and CDR2 from the germline V gene are SGHNT and YENEEA. CDR3 length: 16 residues. CDR3: CASSLGAGLSYNEQFF. The DNA of the CDR3 is TGTGCCAGCAGCTTAGGAGCGGGCCTCTCCTACAATGAGCAGTTCTTC. Full variable domain (missing parts from reference TRBV11-3 and TRBJ2-1): EAGVVQSPRYKIIEKKQPVAFWCNPISGHNTLYWYLQNLGQGPELLIRYENEEAVDDSQLPKDRFSAERLKGVDSTLKIQPAELGDSAVYLCASSLGAGLSYNEQFFGPGTRLTVL.

The chain recombines TRBV5-1 with TRBJ1-6; D ambiguous. CDR3 length: 14 residues. The V end lost 7 bases, the J end lost 7 bases, and 15 bases lay between the germline ends. CDR1 SGHRS and CDR2 YFSETQ come from the germline V gene. The CDR3 DNA follows: TGCGCCAGCGGCCGAGGCGTAGGCAATTCACCCCTCCACTTT. This sequence encodes CASGRGVGNSPLHF.

The DNA for the CDR3 is TGTGCCAGCAGCCAGGCACTAGTTCGCGAGCAGTTCTTC. This encodes CASSQALVREQFF. V is TRBV4-2 and J is TRBJ2-1; D may be TRBD2 (5 bases). Germline V lookup: CDR1 LGHNA, CDR2 YNFKEQ. V lost 3 bases to trimming and J lost 10 bases, with 13 bases between them. The CDR3 length is 13 residues.

This clone was recorded a few times. V usage is TRBV30 and J usage is TRBJ2-1; 9 bases are a match to TRBD1. Germline lookup yields CDR1 GTSNPN and CDR2 SVGIG (reference sequence). CDR3 length equals 15 residues. V shed 2 bases and J 4 bases; nucleotides not matched to a gene: 6. CDR3 bases: TGTGCCTGGAGTTTACAGGGGGCGGGTTACAATGAGCAGTTCTTC. It encodes CAWSLQGAGYNEQFF.

This chain links TRBV4-3 with TRBJ2-5; 7 positions agree with TRBD1. In germline, CDR1 is LGHNA, CDR2 YSLEER. The CDR3 length is 16 residues. V lost 1 base to trimming and J lost 1 base; unmatched junction nucleotides: 6. DNA for the CDR3: TGCGCCAGCAGCCAAGGGGGAGCAGGGGGCCAAGAGACCCAGTACTTC. It is translated as CASSQGGAGGQETQYF.